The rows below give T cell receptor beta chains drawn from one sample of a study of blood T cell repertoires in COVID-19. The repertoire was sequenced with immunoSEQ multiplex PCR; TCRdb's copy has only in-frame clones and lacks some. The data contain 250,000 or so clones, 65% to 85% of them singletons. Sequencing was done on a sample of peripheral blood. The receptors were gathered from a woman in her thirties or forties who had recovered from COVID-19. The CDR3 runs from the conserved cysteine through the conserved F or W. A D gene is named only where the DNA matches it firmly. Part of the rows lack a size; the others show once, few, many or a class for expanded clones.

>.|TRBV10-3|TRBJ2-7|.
CAISEVGRGIYEQYF
TGTGCCATCAGTGAAGTTGGCAGGGGCATTTACGAGCAGTACTTC
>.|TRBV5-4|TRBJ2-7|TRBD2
CASSSKGLAGEQYF
TGTGCCAGCAGCTCGAAAGGACTAGCAGGGGAGCAGTACTTC
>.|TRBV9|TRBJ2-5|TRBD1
CASSVAGTGDTQETQYF
TGTGCCAGCAGCGTAGCTGGGACAGGGGACACTCAAGAGACCCAGTACTTC
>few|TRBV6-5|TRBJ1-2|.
CASSYRTRREGYTF
TGTGCCAGCAGTTACAGGACCCGGAGGGAAGGCTACACCTTC
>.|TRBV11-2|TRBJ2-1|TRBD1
CASSLDRGREFF
TGTGCCAGCAGCCTCGACAGGGGGAGGGAGTTCTTC
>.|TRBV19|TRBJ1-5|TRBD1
CASSIGGTGGLAPQHF
TGTGCCAGTAGTATAGGTGGGACAGGGGGCCTCGCTCCCCAGCATTTT
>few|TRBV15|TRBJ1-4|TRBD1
CATSTGQGSGEKLFF
TGTGCCACCAGCACTGGACAGGGCTCTGGAGAAAAACTGTTTTTT
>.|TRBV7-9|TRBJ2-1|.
CASSLGQGGNNEQFF
TGTGCCAGCAGCTTAGGTCAGGGTGGGAATAATGAGCAGTTCTTC
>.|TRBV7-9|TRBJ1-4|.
CASSPPERGQNEKLFF
TGTGCCAGCAGCCCCCCCGAGCGGGGGCAGAATGAAAAACTGTTTTTT
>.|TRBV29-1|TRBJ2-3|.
CSVEDLSSGWQYF
TGCAGCGTTGAAGATCTCTCGTCCGGTTGGCAGTATTTT
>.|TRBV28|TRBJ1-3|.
CASSRVQSSGNTIYF
TGTGCCAGCAGTAGAGTACAGAGCTCTGGAAACACCATATATTTT
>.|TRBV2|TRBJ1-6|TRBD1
CASSYRGESYNSPLHF
TGTGCCAGCAGCTACAGGGGGGAATCCTATAATTCACCCCTCCACTTT
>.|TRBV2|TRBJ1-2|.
CASSEELWFNYGYTF
TGTGCCAGCAGTGAAGAACTATGGTTTAACTATGGCTACACCTTC
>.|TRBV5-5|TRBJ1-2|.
CASSFSRGYGYTF
TGTGCCAGCAGCTTCTCCAGGGGCTATGGCTACACCTTC
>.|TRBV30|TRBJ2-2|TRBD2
CAWSPSGSGELFF
TGTGCCTGGAGTCCCAGCGGGAGCGGGGAGCTGTTTTTT
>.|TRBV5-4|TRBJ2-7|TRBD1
CASSGQGGEQYF
TGTGCCAGCAGCGGACAGGGGGGCGAGCAGTACTTC
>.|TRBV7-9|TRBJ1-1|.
CASSLAYRDTEAFF
TGTGCCAGCAGCTTAGCTTACAGGGACACTGAAGCTTTCTTT
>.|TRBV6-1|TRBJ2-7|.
CASSERRQNEVNSYEQYF
TGTGCCAGCAGTGAAAGAAGACAGAATGAGGTGAACTCCTACGAGCAGTACTTC
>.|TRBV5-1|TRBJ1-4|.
CASSPGNRVLDEKLFF
TGCGCCAGCAGCCCCGGCAACAGGGTACTGGATGAAAAACTGTTTTTT
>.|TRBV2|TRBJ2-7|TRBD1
CASRLTGAYEQYF
TGTGCCAGCAGGTTAACAGGGGCGTACGAGCAGTACTTC
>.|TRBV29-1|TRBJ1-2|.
CSVGEGGYGYTF
TGCAGCGTTGGGGAGGGGGGCTATGGCTACACCTTC
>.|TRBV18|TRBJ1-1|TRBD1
CASSRTGDNTEAFF
TGTGCCAGCTCAAGGACAGGAGATAACACTGAAGCTTTCTTT
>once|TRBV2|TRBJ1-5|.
CASRRDISQPQHF
TGTGCCAGCAGAAGGGACATCTCTCAGCCCCAGCATTTT
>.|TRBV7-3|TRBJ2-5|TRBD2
CASSAGLAGGPGETQYF
TGTGCCAGCAGCGCGGGACTAGCGGGGGGGCCCGGTGAGACCCAGTACTTC
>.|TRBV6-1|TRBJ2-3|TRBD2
CASSDVAGGPDTQYF
TGTGCCAGCAGTGATGTAGCGGGGGGGCCAGATACGCAGTATTTT
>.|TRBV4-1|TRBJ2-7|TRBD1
CASSQGDRFGEQYF
TGCGCCAGCAGCCAAGGGGACAGGTTCGGCGAGCAGTACTTC
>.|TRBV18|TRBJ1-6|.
CASSPTVLYNSPLHF
TGTGCCAGCTCGCCGACTGTTCTCTATAATTCACCCCTCCACTTT
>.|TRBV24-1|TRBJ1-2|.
CATSDPRGGYGYTF
TGTGCCACCAGTGACCCGAGGGGGGGGTATGGCTACACCTTC
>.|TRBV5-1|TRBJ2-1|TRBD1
CASSRDRANEQFF
TGCGCCAGCAGCCGGGACAGGGCCAATGAGCAGTTCTTC
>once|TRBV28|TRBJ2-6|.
CASLAYSGANVLTF
TGTGCCAGCTTAGCCTACTCTGGGGCCAACGTCCTGACTTTC
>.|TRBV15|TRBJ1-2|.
CATSRDRVNYGYTF
TGTGCCACCAGCAGAGATCGGGTTAACTATGGCTACACCTTC
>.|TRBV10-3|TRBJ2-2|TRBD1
CATIGTGGYTGELFF
TGTGCCACCATCGGGACAGGGGGCTACACCGGGGAGCTGTTTTTT
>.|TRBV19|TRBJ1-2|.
CASTVDGDYTFYGYTF
TGTGCCAGTACTGTGGACGGAGACTACACCTTTTATGGCTACACCTTC
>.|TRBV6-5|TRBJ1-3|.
CASRGSGNTIYF
TGTGCCAGCCGGGGGTCTGGAAACACCATATATTTT
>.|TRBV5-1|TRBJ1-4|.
CASSFGAERIGKLFF
TGCGCCAGCAGCTTTGGGGCAGAACGAATCGGAAAACTGTTTTTT
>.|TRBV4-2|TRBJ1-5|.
CASSQEAGMAQPQHF
TGTGCCAGCAGCCAAGAGGCGGGAATGGCACAGCCCCAGCATTTT
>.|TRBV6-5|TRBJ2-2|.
CASTRGRLNTGELFF
TGTGCCAGCACCCGAGGGAGATTAAACACCGGGGAGCTGTTTTTT
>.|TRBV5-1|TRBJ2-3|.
CASSLAGQGGDTQYF
TGCGCCAGCAGCTTGGCGGGCCAGGGAGGAGATACGCAGTATTTT
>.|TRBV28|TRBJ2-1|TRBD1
CASSLQQGGQFF
TGTGCCAGCAGTTTACAACAGGGGGGCCAGTTCTTC
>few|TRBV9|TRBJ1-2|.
CASSVAAGLDGYTF
TGTGCCAGCAGCGTAGCTGCAGGGCTCGATGGCTACACCTTC
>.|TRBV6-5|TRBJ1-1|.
CASSLDTTQNTEAFF
TGTGCCAGCAGTTTGGACACGACCCAGAACACTGAAGCTTTCTTT
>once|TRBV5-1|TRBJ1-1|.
CASSLAGGLEAFF
TGCGCCAGCAGCTTGGCCGGGGGGCTTGAAGCTTTCTTT
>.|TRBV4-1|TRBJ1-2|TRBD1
CASSQDDRGAAAYGYTF
TGCGCCAGCAGCCAAGATGACAGGGGGGCCGCCGCCTATGGCTACACCTTC
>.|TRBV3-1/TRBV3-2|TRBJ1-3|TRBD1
CASSHRGPPGNTIYF
TGTGCCAGCAGCCACAGGGGGCCTCCTGGAAACACCATATATTTT
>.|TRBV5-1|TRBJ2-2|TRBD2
CASSYEAGGTAGELFF
TGCGCCAGCAGCTACGAAGCCGGGGGGACCGCCGGGGAGCTGTTTTTT
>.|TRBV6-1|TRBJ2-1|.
CASVAGAGEQFF
TGTGCCAGCGTCGCGGGGGCCGGTGAGCAGTTCTTC
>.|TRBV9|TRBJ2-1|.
CASSVAPLSGAPYNEQFF
TGTGCCAGCAGCGTAGCCCCCCTCAGCGGAGCCCCCTACAATGAGCAGTTCTTC
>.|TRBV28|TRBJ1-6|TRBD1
CASSPPGQGFSPLHF
TGTGCCAGCAGTCCACCGGGACAGGGATTTTCACCCCTCCACTTT
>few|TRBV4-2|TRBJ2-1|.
CASSQDRAGVNNEQFF
TGTGCCAGCAGCCAAGATAGGGCGGGTGTGAACAATGAGCAGTTCTTC
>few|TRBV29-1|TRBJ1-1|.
CSVDGGAVAFF
TGCAGCGTTGATGGCGGGGCGGTGGCTTTCTTT
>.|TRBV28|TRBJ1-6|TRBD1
CASSLSTGDHSPLHF
TGTGCCAGCAGTTTATCCACAGGGGACCATTCACCCCTCCACTTT
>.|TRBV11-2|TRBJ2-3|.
CASSQNRGGTQYF
TGTGCCAGCAGCCAAAACCGCGGAGGCACGCAGTATTTT
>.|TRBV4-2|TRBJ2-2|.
CASSQDAPWALTGELFF
TGTGCCAGCAGCCAAGATGCCCCGTGGGCCCTCACCGGGGAGCTGTTTTTT
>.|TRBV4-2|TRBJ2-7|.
CASSQDTGGGLSYEQYF
TGTGCCAGCAGCCAAGATACCGGCGGGGGCCTCTCCTACGAGCAGTACTTC
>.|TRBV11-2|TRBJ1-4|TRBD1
CASSGQGGEKLFF
TGTGCCAGCAGCGGACAGGGAGGTGAAAAACTGTTTTTT